The clone carrying this T cell receptor beta chain ranks as medium-sized. Its antigen is currently unknown. Via MiXCR, TCRdb re-called the PCR reads. The sample has almost 15,000 clones, 29% seen once. Germline V gene data show CDR1 as MGHRA and CDR2 as YSYEKL. This CDR3 comprises 15 residues. V lost 0 bases to trimming and J lost 3 bases, with 12 bases between them. The data are from a study of metastatic and nonmetastatic thyroid tumors. Study context: Blood and tumor or nodule tissue repertoires from malignant and benign thyroid patients were compared. Study-wide results and caveats: Within blood and tumor, benign nodules reportedly had significantly lower TCR beta diversity than malignant thyroid tumors did.

Nobody among the patients had been given any treatment before thyroid surgery. The chain is built from TRBV4-1 and TRBJ2-7; a possible D gene is TRBD2 (5 bases). Sequencing used tumor tissue. The TCR sequence derives from a male donor with papillary thyroid cancer or a benign thyroid nodule (not recorded which). Some clones in this sample may be carry-over from other donors' samples. This CDR3 reads CASSQDLRGFYEQYF. CDR3 DNA: TGCGCCAGCAGCCAAGATCTTCGGGGTTTCTACGAGCAGTACTTC.